Each of the 22 T cell receptor beta chains below was sequenced from the same sample in a study of T cells after yellow fever vaccination. TCRdb called the 5' RACE reads again in MiXCR, with one record for every CDR3 protein. Counted here are 350,000 or so distinct CDR3 sequences, less than 9.5% occurring once; the ten biggest clones make up 17%. The specimen comprised PBMCs, sampled roughly 46 days after the first yellow fever vaccination. The receptors originated from a man aged 18 to 30 who received the YFV17D yellow fever vaccine.

The chain links TRBV19 to TRBJ1-1, with D uncertain. The CDR3 has 14 residues. Germline V gives CDR1 LNHDA, CDR2 SQIVND (reference sequence). Trimming removed 10 bases at V and 11 bases at J, with 26 bases between. The CDR3 nucleotides are TGTGCCATCAGTAATACGGGCGAGGGCCTAGAGGCTTTCTTT. Its translation: CAISNTGEGLEAFF. Together with reference TRBV19 and TRBJ1-1, the CDR3 gives the full variable domain: DGGITQSPKYLFRKEGQNVTLSCEQNLNHDAMYWYRQDPGQGLRLIYYSQIVNDFQKGDIAEGYSVSREKKESFPLTVTSAQKNPTAFYLCAISNTGEGLEAFFGQGTRLTVV.

This clonotype was counted only a few times. The CDR3 sequence is CSSAAGGNTYNEQFF. CDR3 in DNA: TGCAGCTCCGCGGCGGGGGGAAATACCTACAATGAGCAGTTCTTC. The J gene is TRBJ2-1, the V gene TRBV29-1; 8 bases map to TRBD2. Germline CDR1 and CDR2: SQVTM and ANQGSEA. J gave up 2 bases and V 8 bases, and 11 bases lay outside the gene matches. The CDR3 is made up of 15 amino acids.

This clonotype has just a few counts. This chain uses TRBV20-1 with TRBJ1-1, with D uncertain. Germline CDR1 and CDR2: DFQATT and SNEGSKA (reference sequence). Trimming stripped 6 bases from V and 7 bases from J, with 21 bases between. This CDR3 has 14 residues. DNA for the CDR3: TGCAGTGCCTTATCCCCCGGGAAGGGAATTGAAGCTTTCTTT. This translates into CSALSPGKGIEAFF.

V is TRBV12-3 or TRBV12-4 and J is TRBJ2-5; 9 nucleotides align to TRBD1. Trimming cost V 8 bases and J 3 bases; bases outside gene matches: 7. This CDR3 is built from 14 residues. The CDR3 sequence is CASCNRGRKETQYF. As DNA, the CDR3 is TGTGCCAGCTGTAACAGGGGGCGAAAAGAGACCCAGTACTTC.

The V gene is TRBV18, the J gene TRBJ2-1; the match to TRBD2 covers 9 bases. Germline CDR1 and CDR2: KGHSH and LQKENI. J lost 6 bases, V lost 3 bases, and 9 bases had no gene match. There are 16 residues in the CDR3. The CDR3 here is CASSPPSGLASNEQFF. The CDR3 DNA is TGTGCCAGCTCACCCCCCTCGGGACTAGCTTCCAATGAGCAGTTCTTC. Full variable domain (remainder filled in from reference TRBV18 and TRBJ2-1): NAGVMQNPRHLVRRRGQEARLRCSPMKGHSHVYWYRQLPEEGLKFMVYLQKENIIDESGMPKERFSAEFPKEGPSILRIQQVVRGDSAAYFCASSPPSGLASNEQFFGPGTRLTVL.

The rearrangement links TRBV11-2 to TRBJ1-6; TRBD1 is a possible D gene (5 bases). The V gene lost 4 bases and the J gene lost 7 bases, with 14 bases spanning the gap. There are 15 residues in the CDR3. The germline V gene has CDR1 SGHAT and CDR2 FQNNGV. In DNA, the CDR3 is TGTGCCAGCAGCTCCCTGGGACCGCCGAATTCACCCCTCCACTTT. This gives the protein CASSSLGPPNSPLHF.

This clonotype has at least ten counts. This rearrangement joins TRBV12-3 or TRBV12-4 to TRBJ2-1; perhaps TRBD1 as D (6 bases). V dropped 2 bases and J dropped 2 bases, with 7 bases sitting between them. The CDR3 has 14 residues. CDR3 amino acids: CASSLTGTYNEQFF. CDR3 in DNA: TGTGCCAGCAGTTTAACAGGGACCTACAATGAGCAGTTCTTC.

Of note for this clonotype: An end of the junction differs from the germline gene, which may be a read error. The chain has TRBV20-1 and TRBJ2-3; no definite D call. This CDR3 spans 14 amino acids. The germline V gene has CDR1 DFQATT and CDR2 SNEGSKA (reference sequence). This CDR3 is CCARDPRQADTQYF. Here the CDR3 DNA reads TGCTGTGCTAGAGATCCGAGGCAGGCAGATACGCAGTATTTT.

This clonotype has a count of ten or more. The genes are TRBV5-5 and TRBJ2-5; 11 bases fit TRBD2. V lost 1 base, J lost 5 bases, and 4 bases stayed unmatched. The V gene's germline CDR1 is SGHKS and CDR2 YYEKEE (reference sequence). The CDR3 spans 15 residues. The CDR3 nucleotides are TGTGCCAGCAGCTTGAATAGCGGGGGGGCCGAGACCCAGTACTTC. Its protein is CASSLNSGGAETQYF.

This clonotype came up a few times. This chain joins TRBV27 and TRBJ1-5; D is undetermined. Trimming stripped 3 bases from V and 0 bases from J, with 6 bases between. Germline CDR1 reads MNHEY; CDR2 reads SMNVEV (reference sequence). The CDR3 extends over 14 amino acids. CDR3 in amino acids: CASSFMDSNQPQHF. The CDR3 region has the DNA TGTGCCAGCAGTTTTATGGATAGCAATCAGCCCCAGCATTTT.

J is TRBJ1-3 and V is TRBV3-1, with no clear D. The CDR3 consists of 14 residues. V was shortened by 4 bases and J by 2 bases, with 9 bases between the two germline ends. Germline lookup yields CDR1 LGHDT and CDR2 YNNKEL (reference sequence). The CDR3 bases are TGTGCCAGCAGCCTCCCCCCCCCTGGAAACACCATATATTTT. It yields the protein CASSLPPPGNTIYF.

This clonotype was counted at least ten times. The V and J genes are TRBV6-1 and TRBJ2-1, with 8 bases identical to TRBD2. V lost 6 bases to trimming and J lost 4 bases; unmatched junction nucleotides: 8. Per the germline V gene, CDR1 is MNHNS and CDR2 is SASEGT. There are 15 residues in the CDR3. DNA for the CDR3: TGTGCCAGCAGCTCAGTAGCGGGGCGATACAATGAGCAGTTCTTC. Its translation: CASSSVAGRYNEQFF.

This clonotype came up a few times. The genes are TRBV7-2 and TRBJ2-5; no clear D. The germline gives CDR1 SGHTA, CDR2 FQGNSA. V dropped 5 bases and J dropped 4 bases, with 11 bases sitting between them. The CDR3 extends over 13 amino acids. The CDR3 region is CASSPTPPETQYF. DNA for the CDR3: TGTGCCAGCAGCCCCACCCCCCCAGAGACCCAGTACTTC. Combining the CDR3 with reference TRBV7-2 and TRBJ2-5 gives the whole variable domain GAGVSQSPSNKVTEKGKDVELRCDPISGHTALYWYRQSLGQGLEFLIYFQGNSAPDKSGLPSDRFSAERTGGSVSTLTIQRTQQEDSAVYLCASSPTPPETQYFGPGTRLLVL.

J is TRBJ2-5 and V is TRBV7-9, with a weak D call TRBD1 (8 bases). The CDR3 extends over 15 amino acids. Germline loops: CDR1 SEHNR, CDR2 FQNEAQ (reference sequence). The ends were cut back, 5 bases at V and 4 bases at J, with 17 bases in the middle. The CDR3 DNA sequence: TGTGCCAGCAGCAGGAAGACAGGGGAGGGAGAGACCCAGTACTTC. The encoded protein is CASSRKTGEGETQYF.

The J gene is TRBJ1-2, the V gene TRBV10-3, with no clear D. CDR1 ENHRY and CDR2 SYGVKD come from the germline V gene. V was pared by 3 bases and J by 3 bases, with 17 bases between. CDR3 length equals 16 residues. This CDR3 is CAISDRPPTSDYGYTF. The CDR3 DNA is TGTGCCATCAGTGATCGGCCGCCCACATCGGACTATGGCTACACCTTC.

This clonotype has at least ten counts. The chain couples TRBV5-6 to TRBJ1-2; possible D gene TRBD1, 5 bases. V lost 5 bases, J lost 10 bases, and 21 bases lay in between. The V gene's germline CDR1 is SGHDT and CDR2 YYEEEE. The CDR3 totals 14 residues. CDR3 residues: CASSPLAVGGVYTF. CDR3 sequence (DNA): TGTGCCAGCAGTCCCTTAGCGGTTGGAGGGGTCTACACCTTC.

In its sample, this clonotype was seen many times. J is TRBJ2-7 and V is TRBV7-9; D is uncertain. Germline V gene lookup returns CDR1 SEHNR and CDR2 FQNEAQ (reference sequence). The CDR3 has 11 amino acids. Trimming cost V 6 bases and J 6 bases, with 9 bases left between them. The CDR3 region is CASSRWGEQYF. The DNA for the CDR3 is TGTGCCAGCAGTCGGTGGGGCGAGCAGTACTTC.

The rearrangement joins TRBV15 to TRBJ1-5; D is unresolved. CDR3 size: 12 residues. CDR1 and CDR2 (germline): LNHNV, YYDKDF (reference sequence). Trimming cost V 0 bases and J 11 bases, with 8 bases left between them. CDR3 nucleotides: TGTGCCACCAGCAGAGAAGGACGGTCCCAGCATTTT. Translation: CATSREGRSQHF.

This clonotype was detected only a few times. The rearrangement links TRBV2 to TRBJ2-1, with D unresolved. V gave up 7 bases and J gave up 5 bases, with 3 bases separating them. The germline V gene has CDR1 SNHLY and CDR2 FYNNEI. This CDR3 contains 10 residues. The DNA of the CDR3 is TGTGCCAGCATAAACAATGAGCAGTTCTTC. The encoded protein is CASINNEQFF. The variable domain in full, with the rest retrieved from reference TRBV2 and TRBJ2-1, is EPEVTQTPSHQVTQMGQEVILRCVPISNHLYFYWYRQILGQKVEFLVSFYNNEISEKSEIFDDQFSVERPDGSNFTLKIRSTKLEDSAMYFCASINNEQFFGPGTRLTVL.

The chain combines TRBV5-1 with TRBJ2-3, with 7 bases identical to TRBD2. There are 16 residues in the CDR3. Looked up from germline, CDR1 is SGHRS and CDR2 is YFSETQ. After removal of 6 bases from V and 6 bases from J, the junction contained 16 bases not matched to a gene. This chain's CDR3 is CASKVGTTAASDTQYF. The DNA for the CDR3 is TGCGCCAGCAAAGTCGGGACTACCGCCGCCTCGGATACGCAGTATTTT.

This clonotype showed up many times. CDR3 amino acids: CASSLRTASYEQYF. The CDR3 bases are TGTGCCAGCAGCTTAAGGACGGCCTCCTACGAGCAGTACTTC. The chain carries TRBV7-2 and TRBJ2-7; no firm D call. Germline V gene lookup returns CDR1 SGHTA and CDR2 FQGNSA. Trimming took 2 bases from V and 0 from J, leaving 8 bases between them. The CDR3 has 14 residues.

The chain employs TRBV11-2 and TRBJ1-6; 9 nucleotides agree with TRBD1. V shed 4 bases and J 1 base; nucleotides not matched to a gene: 8. CDR1 is SGHAT and CDR2 is FQNNGV in the germline V gene. The CDR3 has 18 amino acids. The CDR3 loop reads CASSSRTGVFSYNSPLHF. In DNA form, the CDR3 reads TGTGCCAGCAGCTCAAGGACAGGGGTGTTTTCCTATAATTCACCCCTCCACTTT.